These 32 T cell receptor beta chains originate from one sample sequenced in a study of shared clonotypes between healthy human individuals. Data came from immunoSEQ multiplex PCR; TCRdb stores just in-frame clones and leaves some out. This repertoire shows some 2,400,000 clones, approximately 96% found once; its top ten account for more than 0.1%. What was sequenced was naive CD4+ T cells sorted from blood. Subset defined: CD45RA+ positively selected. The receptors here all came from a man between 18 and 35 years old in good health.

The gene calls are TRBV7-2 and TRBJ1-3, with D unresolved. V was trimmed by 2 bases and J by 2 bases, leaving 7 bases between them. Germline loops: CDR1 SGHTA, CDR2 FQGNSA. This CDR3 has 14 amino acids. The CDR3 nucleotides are TGTGCCAGCAGCTTAACTAGTCCTGGAAACACCATATATTTT. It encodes CASSLTSPGNTIYF. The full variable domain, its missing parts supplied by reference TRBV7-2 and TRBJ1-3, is GAGVSQSPSNKVTEKGKDVELRCDPISGHTALYWYRQSLGQGLEFLIYFQGNSAPDKSGLPSDRFSAERTGGSVSTLTIQRTQQEDSAVYLCASSLTSPGNTIYFGEGSWLTVV.

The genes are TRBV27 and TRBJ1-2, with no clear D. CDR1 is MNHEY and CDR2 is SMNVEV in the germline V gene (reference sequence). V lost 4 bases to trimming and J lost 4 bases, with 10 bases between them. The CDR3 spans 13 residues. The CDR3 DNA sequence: TGTGCCAGCAGTTATTCGTCTTTCTATGGCTACACCTTC. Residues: CASSYSSFYGYTF.

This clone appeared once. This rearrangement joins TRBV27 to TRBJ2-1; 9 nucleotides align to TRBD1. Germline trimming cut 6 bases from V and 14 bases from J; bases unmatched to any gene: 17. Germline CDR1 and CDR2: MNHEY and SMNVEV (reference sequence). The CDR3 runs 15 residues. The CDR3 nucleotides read TGTGCCAGCAGCCCCGCCGGGACAGGGATAATTTATGAGTTCTTC. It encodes CASSPAGTGIIYEFF.

The CDR3 DNA sequence: TGTGCCAGCAGTTCGCAGGGACAGAGCAATTCACCCCTCCACTTT. Amino acids: CASSSQGQSNSPLHF. The chain combines TRBV2 with TRBJ1-6; 7 bases line up with TRBD1. V was clipped by 5 bases and J by 7 bases; unmatched bases: 8. Germline-derived CDR1 and CDR2 are SNHLY and FYNNEI. There are 15 residues in the CDR3. Full variable domain (missing parts from reference TRBV2 and TRBJ1-6): EPEVTQTPSHQVTQMGQEVILRCVPISNHLYFYWYRQILGQKVEFLVSFYNNEISEKSEIFDDQFSVERPDGSNFTLKIRSTKLEDSAMYFCASSSQGQSNSPLHFGNGTRLTVT.

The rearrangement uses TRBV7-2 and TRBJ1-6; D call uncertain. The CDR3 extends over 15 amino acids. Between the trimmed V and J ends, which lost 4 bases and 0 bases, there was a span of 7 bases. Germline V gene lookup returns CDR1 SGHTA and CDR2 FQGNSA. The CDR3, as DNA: TGTGCCAGCAGCTCGTGGAGCTCCTATAATTCACCCCTCCACTTT. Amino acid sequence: CASSSWSSYNSPLHF.

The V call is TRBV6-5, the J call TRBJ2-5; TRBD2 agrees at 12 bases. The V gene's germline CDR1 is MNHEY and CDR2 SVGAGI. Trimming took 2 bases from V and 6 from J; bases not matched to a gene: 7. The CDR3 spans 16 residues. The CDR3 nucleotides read TGTGCCAGCAGTTACGCCGGACTAGCGGGGAAAAAGACCCAGTACTTC. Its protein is CASSYAGLAGKKTQYF.

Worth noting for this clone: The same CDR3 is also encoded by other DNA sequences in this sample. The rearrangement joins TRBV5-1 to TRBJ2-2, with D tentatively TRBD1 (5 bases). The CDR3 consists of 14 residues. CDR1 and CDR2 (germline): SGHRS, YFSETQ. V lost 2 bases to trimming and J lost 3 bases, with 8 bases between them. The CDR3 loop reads CASSLEGDTGELFF. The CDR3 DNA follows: TGCGCCAGCAGCTTAGAAGGGGACACCGGGGAGCTGTTTTTT.

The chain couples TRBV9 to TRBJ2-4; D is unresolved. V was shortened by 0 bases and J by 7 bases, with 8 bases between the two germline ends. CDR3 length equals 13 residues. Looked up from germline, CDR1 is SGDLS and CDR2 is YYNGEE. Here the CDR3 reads CASSVDSGNIQYF. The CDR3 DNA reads TGTGCCAGCAGCGTAGACTCTGGGAACATTCAGTACTTC.

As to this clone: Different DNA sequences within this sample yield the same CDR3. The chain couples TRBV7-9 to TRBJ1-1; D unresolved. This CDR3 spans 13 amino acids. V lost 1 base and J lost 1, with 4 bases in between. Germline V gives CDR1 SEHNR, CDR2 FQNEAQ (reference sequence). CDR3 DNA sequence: TGTGCCAGCAGCTTAGTTCCGAACACTGAAGCTTTCTTT. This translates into CASSLVPNTEAFF.

The CDR3 reads CASSQVAGIEQFF. In nucleotides, the CDR3 is TGCGCCAGCAGCCAAGTTGCCGGGATTGAGCAGTTCTTC. The V and J genes are TRBV4-1 and TRBJ2-1; TRBD2 might be the D (5 bases). The V gene lost 1 base and the J gene lost 9 bases, with 10 bases spanning the gap. The CDR3 consists of 13 residues. CDR1 is MGHRA, CDR2 YSYEKL, per germline.

CDR3 loop: CASSFEQSNYGYTF. The CDR3 DNA is TGTGCCAGCAGCTTCGAACAGAGTAACTATGGCTACACCTTC. This chain uses TRBV7-2 with TRBJ1-2; D call uncertain. The germline V and J ends were trimmed by 3 bases and 1 base, with 9 bases remaining between them. Germline lookup yields CDR1 SGHTA and CDR2 FQGNSA. The CDR3 consists of 14 residues.

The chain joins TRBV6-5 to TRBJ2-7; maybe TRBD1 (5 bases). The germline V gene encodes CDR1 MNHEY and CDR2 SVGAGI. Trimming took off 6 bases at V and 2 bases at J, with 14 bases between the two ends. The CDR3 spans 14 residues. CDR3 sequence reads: CASRNRQPPYEQYF. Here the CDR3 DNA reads TGTGCCAGCAGAAACCGACAGCCTCCCTACGAGCAGTACTTC.

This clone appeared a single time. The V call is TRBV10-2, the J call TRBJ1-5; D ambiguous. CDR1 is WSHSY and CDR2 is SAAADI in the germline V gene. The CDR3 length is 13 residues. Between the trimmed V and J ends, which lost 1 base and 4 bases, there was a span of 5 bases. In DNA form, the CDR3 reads TGCGCCAGCAGTGAGTTCCGGAATCAGCCCCAGCATTTT. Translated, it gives CASSEFRNQPQHF.

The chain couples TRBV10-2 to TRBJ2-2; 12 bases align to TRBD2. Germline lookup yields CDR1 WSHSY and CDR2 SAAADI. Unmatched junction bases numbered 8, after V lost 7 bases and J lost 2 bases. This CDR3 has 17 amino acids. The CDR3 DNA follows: TGCGCCAGCAAATGGACTAGCGGGGCGCTAAACACCGGGGAGCTGTTTTTT. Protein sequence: CASKWTSGALNTGELFF.

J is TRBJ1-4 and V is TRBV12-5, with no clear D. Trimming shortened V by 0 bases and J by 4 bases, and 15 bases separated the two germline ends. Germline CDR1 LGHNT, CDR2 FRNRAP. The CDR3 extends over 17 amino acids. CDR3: CASGLVVTGSINEKLFF. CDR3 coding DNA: TGTGCTAGTGGTTTGGTCGTAACCGGGAGTATTAATGAAAAACTGTTTTTT. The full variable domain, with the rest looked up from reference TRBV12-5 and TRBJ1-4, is DARVTQTPRHKVTEMGQEVTMRCQPILGHNTVFWYRQTMMQGLELLAYFRNRAPLDDSGMPKDRFSAEMPDATLATLKIQPSEPRDSAVYFCASGLVVTGSINEKLFFGSGTQLSVL.

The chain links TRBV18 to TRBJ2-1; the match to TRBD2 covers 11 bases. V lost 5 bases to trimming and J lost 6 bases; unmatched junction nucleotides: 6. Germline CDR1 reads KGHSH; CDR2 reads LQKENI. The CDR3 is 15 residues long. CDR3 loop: CASSSTSGRSNEQFF. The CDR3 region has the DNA TGTGCCAGCTCATCCACTAGCGGGAGAAGCAATGAGCAGTTCTTC.

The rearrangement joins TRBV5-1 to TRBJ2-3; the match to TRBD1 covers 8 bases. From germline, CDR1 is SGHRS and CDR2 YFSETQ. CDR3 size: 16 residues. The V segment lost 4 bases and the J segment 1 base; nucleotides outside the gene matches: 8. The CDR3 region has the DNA TGCGCCAGCAGCCTCAGGGGGCTTGCGGGCACAGATACGCAGTATTTT. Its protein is CASSLRGLAGTDTQYF.

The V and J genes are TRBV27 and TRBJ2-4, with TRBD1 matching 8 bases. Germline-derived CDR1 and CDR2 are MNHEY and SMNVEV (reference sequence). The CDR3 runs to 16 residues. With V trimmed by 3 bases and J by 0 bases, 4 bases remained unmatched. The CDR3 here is CASSFQGAAAKNIQYF. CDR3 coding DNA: TGTGCCAGCAGTTTCCAGGGGGCCGCAGCCAAAAACATTCAGTACTTC.

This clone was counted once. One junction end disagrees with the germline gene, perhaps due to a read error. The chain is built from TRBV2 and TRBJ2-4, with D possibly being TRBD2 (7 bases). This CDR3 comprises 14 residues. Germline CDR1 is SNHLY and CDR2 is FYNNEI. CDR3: CAGRGLTSPGIQYF. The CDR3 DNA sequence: TGTGCCGGCAGGGGACTAACTTCCCCTGGAATTCAGTACTTC.

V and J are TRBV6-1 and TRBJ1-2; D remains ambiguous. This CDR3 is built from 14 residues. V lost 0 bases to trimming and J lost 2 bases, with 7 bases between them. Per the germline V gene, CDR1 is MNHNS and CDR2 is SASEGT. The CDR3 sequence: CASSEAMGNYGYTF. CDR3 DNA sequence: TGTGCCAGCAGTGAAGCGATGGGGAACTATGGCTACACCTTC.

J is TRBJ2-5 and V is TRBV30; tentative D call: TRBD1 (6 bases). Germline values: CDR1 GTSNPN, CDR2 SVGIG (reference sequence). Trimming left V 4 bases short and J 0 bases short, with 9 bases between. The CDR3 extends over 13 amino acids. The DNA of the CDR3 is TGTGCCTGGACGAGGGGGTACCAAGAGACCCAGTACTTC. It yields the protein CAWTRGYQETQYF.

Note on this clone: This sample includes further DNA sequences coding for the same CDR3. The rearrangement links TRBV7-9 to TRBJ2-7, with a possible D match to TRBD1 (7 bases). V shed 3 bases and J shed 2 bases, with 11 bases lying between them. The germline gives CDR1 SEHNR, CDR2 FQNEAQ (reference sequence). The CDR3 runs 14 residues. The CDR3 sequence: CASSFQGGTYEQYF. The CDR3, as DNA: TGTGCCAGCAGCTTTCAGGGGGGCACCTACGAGCAGTACTTC.

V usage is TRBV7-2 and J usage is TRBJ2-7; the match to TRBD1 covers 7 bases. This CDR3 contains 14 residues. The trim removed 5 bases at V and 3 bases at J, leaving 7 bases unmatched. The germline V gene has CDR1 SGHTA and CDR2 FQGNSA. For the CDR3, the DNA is TGTGCCAGCAGCGGCTCCCGGGACAGCTACGAGCAGTACTTC. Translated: CASSGSRDSYEQYF.

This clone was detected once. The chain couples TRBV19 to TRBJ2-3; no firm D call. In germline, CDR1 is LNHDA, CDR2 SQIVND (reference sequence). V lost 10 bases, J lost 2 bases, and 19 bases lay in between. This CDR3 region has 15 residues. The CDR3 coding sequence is TGTGCCACCCTAGAGATTGACACTTACACAGATACGCAGTATTTT. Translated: CATLEIDTYTDTQYF.

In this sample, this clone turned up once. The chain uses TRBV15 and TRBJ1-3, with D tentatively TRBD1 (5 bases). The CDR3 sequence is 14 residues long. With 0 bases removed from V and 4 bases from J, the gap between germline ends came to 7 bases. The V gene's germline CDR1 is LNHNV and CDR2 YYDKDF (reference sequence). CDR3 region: CATSRDRQGNTIYF. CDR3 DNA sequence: TGTGCCACCAGCAGAGATCGACAGGGAAACACCATATATTTT.

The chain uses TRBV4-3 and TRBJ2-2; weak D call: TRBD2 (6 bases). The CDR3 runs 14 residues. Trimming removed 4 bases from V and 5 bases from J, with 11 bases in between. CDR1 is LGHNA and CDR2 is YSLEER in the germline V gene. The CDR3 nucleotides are TGCGCCAGCAGCCTGGGACTCAGGACCGGGGAGCTGTTTTTT. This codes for CASSLGLRTGELFF.

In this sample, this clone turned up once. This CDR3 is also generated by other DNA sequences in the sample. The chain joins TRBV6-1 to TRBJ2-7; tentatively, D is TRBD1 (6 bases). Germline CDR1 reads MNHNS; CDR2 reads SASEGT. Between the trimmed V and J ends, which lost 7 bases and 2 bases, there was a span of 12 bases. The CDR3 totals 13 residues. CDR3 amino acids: CASIQGAPYEQYF. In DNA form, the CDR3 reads TGTGCCAGCATACAGGGCGCGCCCTACGAGCAGTACTTC.

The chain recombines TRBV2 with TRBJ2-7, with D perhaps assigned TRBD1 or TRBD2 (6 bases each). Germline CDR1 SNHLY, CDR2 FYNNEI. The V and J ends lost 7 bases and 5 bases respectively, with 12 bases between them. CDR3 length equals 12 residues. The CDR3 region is CASTWGANEQYF. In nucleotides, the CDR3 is TGTGCCAGCACTTGGGGGGCGAACGAGCAGTACTTC.

The CDR3 region has the DNA TGCAGCGTCGGGGCCATTAACTATGGCTACACCTTC. Amino acids: CSVGAINYGYTF. The chain employs TRBV29-1 and TRBJ1-2; weak D call: TRBD1 (5 bases). Trimming pared 6 bases from V and 1 base from J, leaving 9 bases between. The CDR3 runs 12 residues. Germline CDR1 reads SQVTM; CDR2 reads ANQGSEA. Full variable domain (outside the CDR3, taken from reference TRBV29-1 and TRBJ1-2): SAVISQKPSRDICQRGTSLTIQCQVDSQVTMMFWYRQQPGQSLTLIATANQGSEATYESGFVIDKFPISRPNLTFSTLTVSNMSPEDSSIYLCSVGAINYGYTFGSGTRLTVV.

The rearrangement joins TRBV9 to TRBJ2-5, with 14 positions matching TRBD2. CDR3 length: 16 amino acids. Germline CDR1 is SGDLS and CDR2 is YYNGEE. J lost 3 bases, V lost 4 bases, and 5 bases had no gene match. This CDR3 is CASSLEGLAGEETQYF. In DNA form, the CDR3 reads TGTGCCAGCAGCCTAGAGGGACTAGCGGGGGAAGAGACCCAGTACTTC. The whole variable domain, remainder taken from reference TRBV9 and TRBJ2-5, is DSGVTQTPKHLITATGQRVTLRCSPRSGDLSVYWYQQSLDQGLQFLIQYYNGEERAKGNILERFSAQQFPDLHSELNLSSLELGDSALYFCASSLEGLAGEETQYFGPGTRLLVL.

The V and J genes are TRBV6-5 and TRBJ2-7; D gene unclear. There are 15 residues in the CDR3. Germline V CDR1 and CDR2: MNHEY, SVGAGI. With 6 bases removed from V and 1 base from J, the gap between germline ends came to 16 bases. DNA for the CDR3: TGTGCCAGCAGCCCTTACAGCACGGGTTCCTACGAGCAGTACTTC. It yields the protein CASSPYSTGSYEQYF.

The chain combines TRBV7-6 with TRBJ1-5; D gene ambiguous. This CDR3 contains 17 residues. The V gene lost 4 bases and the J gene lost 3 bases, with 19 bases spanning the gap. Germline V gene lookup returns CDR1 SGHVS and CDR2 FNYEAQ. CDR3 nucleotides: TGTGCCAGCAGCTCCTCGAACTCCCGGGCACTCAATCAGCCCCAGCATTTT. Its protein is CASSSSNSRALNQPQHF.